These 32 T cell receptor beta chains originate from one sample sequenced in a study of blood T cell repertoires in COVID-19. TCRdb's table, derived via immunoSEQ multiplex PCR, lists solely in-frame clones and lacks some. The sample has around 120,000 clones; 90% are singletons. Material for sequencing was peripheral blood. These receptors all come from a woman aged 55-69 years with COVID-19, enrolled during active disease.

The chain recombines TRBV27 with TRBJ2-7; D remains ambiguous. This CDR3 spans 13 amino acids. The germline V gene has CDR1 MNHEY and CDR2 SMNVEV (reference sequence). V was cut by 6 bases and J by 3 bases, with 12 bases left in between. CDR3 sequence reads: CASSQAPIYEQYF. DNA for the CDR3: TGTGCCAGCAGCCAAGCCCCCATCTACGAGCAGTACTTC.

This chain uses TRBV29-1 with TRBJ2-3, with 9 bases lining up with TRBD1. The J segment lost 5 bases and the V segment lost 6 bases, leaving 6 bases of the junction unmatched. CDR1 is SQVTM, CDR2 ANQGSEA, per germline. This CDR3 has 13 residues. CDR3 residues: CSVPGQGGDTQYF. Here the CDR3 DNA reads TGCAGCGTCCCGGGACAGGGAGGAGATACGCAGTATTTT.

The chain combines TRBV20-1 with TRBJ2-7; TRBD1 matches at 7 bases. V shed 3 bases, J shed 2 bases, and the junction held 7 bases outside the gene matches. Germline CDR1 is DFQATT and CDR2 is SNEGSKA (reference sequence). The CDR3 runs 14 residues. This CDR3 is CSASPRQGTYEQYF. CDR3 coding DNA: TGCAGTGCTAGTCCCCGACAGGGCACCTACGAGCAGTACTTC.

This clone showed up just a few times. The V and J genes are TRBV15 and TRBJ2-6; D remains unclear. The CDR3 runs 15 residues. CDR1 is LNHNV and CDR2 is YYDKDF in the germline V gene (reference sequence). The germline V and J ends were trimmed by 7 bases and 0 bases, with 10 bases remaining between them. The CDR3 nucleotides are TGTGCCACCAACCCGAGATACTCTGGGGCCAACGTCCTGACTTTC. It is translated as CATNPRYSGANVLTF. Full variable domain (rest looked up from reference TRBV15 and TRBJ2-6): DAMVIQNPRYQVTQFGKPVTLSCSQTLNHNVMYWYQQKSSQAPKLLFHYYDKDFNNEADTPDNFQSRRPNTSFCFLDIRSPGLGDTAMYLCATNPRYSGANVLTFGAGSRLTVL.

The rearrangement links TRBV15 to TRBJ2-7; 7 bases map to TRBD1. The germline V gene encodes CDR1 LNHNV and CDR2 YYDKDF (reference sequence). Trimming removed 5 bases from V and 0 bases from J; junction bases left unmatched: 7. The CDR3 has 15 amino acids. CDR3 region: CATSATTGPSYEQYF. The CDR3, as DNA: TGTGCCACCAGCGCGACGACAGGGCCCTCCTACGAGCAGTACTTC.

V is TRBV11-3 and J is TRBJ1-2, with D hard to call. Per germline, CDR1 SGHNT and CDR2 YENEEA. The CDR3 is 15 amino acids. Trimming took off 1 base at V and 0 bases at J, with 9 bases between the two ends. CDR3 sequence: CASSLGGGSNYGYTF. CDR3 coding DNA: TGTGCCAGCAGCTTAGGTGGAGGTTCTAACTATGGCTACACCTTC.

V gene TRBV18 combines with J gene TRBJ1-4; 7 bases are a match to TRBD1. After removal of 2 bases from V and 7 bases from J, the junction contained 10 bases not matched to a gene. CDR3 length: 16 residues. CDR1 is KGHSH, CDR2 LQKENI, per germline. The CDR3 DNA is TGTGCCAGCTCACCAGCCCCGACAGGGTCTGGTGAAAAACTGTTTTTT. Translation: CASSPAPTGSGEKLFF.

This clone was detected once. This rearrangement joins TRBV19 to TRBJ2-6; D may be TRBD1 (6 bases). Per germline, CDR1 LNHDA and CDR2 SQIVND (reference sequence). V was shortened by 7 bases and J by 4 bases, with 14 bases between the two germline ends. This CDR3 comprises 15 residues. The CDR3 reads CASKDSPMGANVLTF. CDR3 nucleotides: TGTGCCAGTAAGGACAGCCCGATGGGGGCCAACGTCCTGACTTTC.

This chain links TRBV14 with TRBJ1-1, with D maybe TRBD1 (5 bases). V lost 6 bases and J lost 8, with 13 bases in between. The CDR3 has 12 residues. Germline V CDR1 and CDR2: SGHDN, FVKESK. DNA of the CDR3: TGTGCCAGCAGGCGGGGGAGAAGCGAAGCTTTCTTT. Its translation: CASRRGRSEAFF.

The chain has TRBV4-2 and TRBJ1-1, with a possible D match to TRBD1 (5 bases). The germline gives CDR1 LGHNA, CDR2 YNFKEQ. CDR3 length: 14 amino acids. Trimming removed 4 bases from V and 5 bases from J, with 14 bases in between. CDR3 loop: CASSLQGWGTEAFF. CDR3 bases: TGTGCCAGCAGCCTTCAGGGCTGGGGAACTGAAGCTTTCTTT.

The chain links TRBV7-2 to TRBJ2-2; 10 bases align to TRBD2. The V gene's germline CDR1 is SGHTA and CDR2 FQGNSA. Trimming removed 4 bases from V and 0 bases from J; junction bases left unmatched: 5. This CDR3 region has 17 residues. CDR3 nucleotides: TGTGCCAGCAGCTATAGCGGGGGGTTCGCGAACACCGGGGAGCTGTTTTTT. Residues: CASSYSGGFANTGELFF.

The chain carries TRBV11-2 and TRBJ1-1, with 7 bases that match TRBD1. Germline V gene data show CDR1 as SGHAT and CDR2 as FQNNGV. This CDR3 region has 12 residues. J gave up 7 bases and V 7 bases, and 6 bases lay outside the gene matches. The CDR3 bases are TGTGCCAGCAACCCAGGGGGTTTTGAAGCTTTCTTT. This encodes CASNPGGFEAFF.

The chain combines TRBV2 with TRBJ1-5; possibly TRBD1 for D (6 bases). CDR3 size: 17 residues. With 4 bases removed from V and 0 bases from J, the gap between germline ends came to 16 bases. Germline lookup yields CDR1 SNHLY and CDR2 FYNNEI. This chain's CDR3 is CASSVPKGDNSNQPQHF. CDR3 sequence (DNA): TGTGCCAGCAGTGTCCCCAAGGGGGATAATAGCAATCAGCCCCAGCATTTT. Looking up the rest from reference TRBV2 and TRBJ1-5 gives the full variable domain: EPEVTQTPSHQVTQMGQEVILRCVPISNHLYFYWYRQILGQKVEFLVSFYNNEISEKSEIFDDQFSVERPDGSNFTLKIRSTKLEDSAMYFCASSVPKGDNSNQPQHFGDGTRLSIL.

The chain joins TRBV19 to TRBJ2-3, with 7 bases that match TRBD1. Germline V gene sequence: CDR1 LNHDA, CDR2 SQIVND (reference sequence). The CDR3 runs 14 residues. V gave up 6 bases and J gave up 0 bases; unmatched junction bases: 3. The CDR3 loop is CASRVTGSTDTQYF. The CDR3 coding sequence is TGTGCCAGTAGAGTGACAGGGAGCACAGATACGCAGTATTTT.

The V call is TRBV30, the J call TRBJ2-3; no firm D call. The germline CDR1 and CDR2 sequences are GTSNPN and SVGIG (reference sequence). V shed 0 bases and J shed 3 bases, with 4 bases lying between them. This CDR3 has 12 residues. CDR3 loop: CAWSVSTDTQYF. The CDR3 region has the DNA TGTGCCTGGAGTGTCTCGACAGATACGCAGTATTTT.

The chain has TRBV10-3 and TRBJ2-3, with 7 bases that match TRBD2. This CDR3 comprises 15 residues. V trimming: 3 bases; J trimming: 1 base; junction bases outside the gene matches: 4. Looked up from germline, CDR1 is ENHRY and CDR2 is SYGVKD. The CDR3 here is CAISEMSGGTDTQYF. CDR3 nucleotide sequence: TGTGCCATCAGTGAAATGAGCGGGGGCACAGATACGCAGTATTTT.

The V call is TRBV11-2, the J call TRBJ1-4, with D possibly matching TRBD1 (5 bases). V lost 1 base and J 0 bases, leaving 12 bases between the germline ends. CDR1 SGHAT and CDR2 FQNNGV come from the germline V gene. The length of the CDR3 is 17 residues. CDR3 residues: CASSLARVVATNEKLFF. The CDR3, as DNA: TGTGCCAGCAGCTTAGCCAGGGTCGTGGCAACTAATGAAAAACTGTTTTTT.

V gene TRBV7-2 combines with J gene TRBJ2-7; TRBD1 matches at 12 bases. This CDR3 contains 14 residues. Germline CDR1 SGHTA, CDR2 FQGNSA. V shed 1 base and J 6 bases; nucleotides not matched to a gene: 1. CDR3 amino acids: CASSLGDRGREQYF. In DNA form, the CDR3 reads TGTGCCAGCAGCTTAGGGGACAGGGGGCGCGAGCAGTACTTC.

V is TRBV5-4 and J is TRBJ2-1; possible D gene TRBD2, 5 bases. The CDR3 extends over 16 amino acids. Trimming left V 0 bases short and J 0 bases short, with 10 bases between. Germline assignment: CDR1 SGHNT and CDR2 YYREEE (reference sequence). The CDR3 protein is CASSLGARGSYNEQFF. CDR3 DNA sequence: TGTGCCAGCAGCTTGGGGGCTCGGGGCTCCTACAATGAGCAGTTCTTC.

CDR3 bases: TGTGCCAGCAGCCAAGGACAGGGCGGCTACGAGCAGTACTTC. This encodes CASSQGQGGYEQYF. This chain connects TRBV3-1 (or the pseudogene TRBV3-2) to TRBJ2-7; 7 bases map to TRBD1. Per the germline V gene, CDR1 is LGHDT and CDR2 is YNNKEL (reference sequence). V lost 1 base, J lost 3 bases, and 3 bases stayed unmatched. The CDR3 spans 14 residues.

The gene calls are TRBV5-4 and TRBJ2-1, with TRBD1 matching 11 bases. Germline-derived CDR1 and CDR2 are SGHNT and YYREEE (reference sequence). V shed 2 bases and J 9 bases; nucleotides not matched to a gene: 10. The length of the CDR3 is 16 residues. For the CDR3, the DNA is TGTGCCAGCAGCTTCGATAGGAGGACAGGGGGCGTTGAGCAGTTCTTC. Translating it yields CASSFDRRTGGVEQFF. Full variable domain (rest looked up from reference TRBV5-4 and TRBJ2-1): ETGVTQSPTHLIKTRGQQVTLRCSSQSGHNTVSWYQQALGQGPQFIFQYYREEENGRGNFPPRFSGLQFPNYSSELNVNALELDDSALYLCASSFDRRTGGVEQFFGPGTRLTVL.

CDR3 in amino acids: CASSHSPGTTYEQYF. The DNA for the CDR3 is TGCGCCAGCAGCCATAGTCCCGGGACAACCTACGAGCAGTACTTC. The chain links TRBV4-3 to TRBJ2-7, with D possibly matching TRBD1 (6 bases). The CDR3 spans 15 residues. CDR1 is LGHNA, CDR2 YSLEER, per germline. V was shortened by 3 bases and J by 2 bases, with 14 bases between the two germline ends.

The V gene is TRBV4-1, the J gene TRBJ2-3, with 15 bases fitting TRBD2. CDR3 length: 20 amino acids. V lost 4 bases, J lost 0 bases, and 11 bases stayed unmatched. The germline gives CDR1 MGHRA, CDR2 YSYEKL. Here the CDR3 DNA reads TGCGCCAGCAGCCTCCAGGGACTAGCGGGGGGCCGTACTAGCACAGATACGCAGTATTTT. This sequence encodes CASSLQGLAGGRTSTDTQYF.

The chain has TRBV7-2 and TRBJ1-2; no firm D call. This CDR3 has 13 residues. The germline V gene has CDR1 SGHTA and CDR2 FQGNSA. Deletions cut 1 base from V and 3 bases from J, with 6 bases between. CDR3 in DNA: TGTGCCAGCAGCTTAGACAGTTACTATGGCTACACCTTC. This gives the protein CASSLDSYYGYTF.

The chain couples TRBV5-5 to TRBJ2-2, with 12 positions matching TRBD2. The CDR3 totals 16 residues. V lost 1 base, J lost 6 bases, and 4 bases stayed unmatched. CDR1 SGHKS and CDR2 YYEKEE come from the germline V gene (reference sequence). CDR3 loop: CASSLRASGGAGELFF. As DNA, the CDR3 is TGTGCCAGCAGCTTGCGGGCTAGCGGGGGGGCCGGGGAGCTGTTTTTT.

The chain has TRBV6-5 and TRBJ1-2; TRBD1 aligns across 9 bases. Germline V CDR1 and CDR2: MNHEY, SVGAGI. The CDR3 is 13 residues long. The junction had 7 bases not matched to a gene; V was cut back by 6 bases and J by 8 bases. Here the CDR3 DNA reads TGTGCCAGCAGCTCGGTCGGGACAGGGGGCTACACCTTC. Translating gives CASSSVGTGGYTF.

The chain carries TRBV18 and TRBJ2-1; 10 positions agree with TRBD2. With V trimmed by 8 bases and J by 4 bases, 8 bases remained unmatched. The CDR3 length is 15 residues. Germline CDR1 is KGHSH and CDR2 is LQKENI. The chain's CDR3 is CASTLISGGYNEQFF. In nucleotides, the CDR3 is TGTGCCAGCACCCTGATTAGCGGGGGGTACAATGAGCAGTTCTTC.

This chain connects TRBV4-1 to TRBJ1-5; D unresolved. This CDR3 has 13 residues. CDR1 is MGHRA, CDR2 YSYEKL, per germline. The V gene lost 3 bases and the J gene lost 7 bases, with 10 bases spanning the gap. This CDR3 reads CASSQREGQPQHF. The CDR3, as DNA: TGCGCCAGCAGCCAGAGGGAAGGGCAGCCCCAGCATTTT.

This chain connects TRBV7-2 to TRBJ1-4, with unresolved D. Germline CDR1 SGHTA, CDR2 FQGNSA. The CDR3 has 13 residues. With 3 bases removed from V and 7 bases from J, the gap between germline ends came to 9 bases. The CDR3: CASSFLAGEKLFF. CDR3 DNA: TGTGCCAGCAGCTTCCTGGCGGGTGAAAAACTGTTTTTT.

This chain connects TRBV11-2 to TRBJ1-6; D is possibly TRBD1 (5 bases). V lost 0 bases, J lost 0 bases, and 6 bases lay in between. Looked up from germline, CDR1 is SGHAT and CDR2 is FQNNGV. CDR3 length: 16 amino acids. CDR3 loop: CASSLEQASYNSPLHF. The CDR3 nucleotides are TGTGCCAGCAGCTTAGAACAGGCCTCCTATAATTCACCCCTCCACTTT.

The J gene is TRBJ1-6, the V gene TRBV2, with D possibly TRBD1 on 6 matching bases. From germline, CDR1 is SNHLY and CDR2 FYNNEI. The V end lost 6 bases, the J end lost 5 bases, and 11 bases lay between the germline ends. There are 14 residues in the CDR3. The CDR3 coding sequence is TGTGCCAGCAGCTTGGACAGCAATAATTCACCCCTCCACTTT. It encodes CASSLDSNNSPLHF.

The V call is TRBV18, the J call TRBJ2-5; the D is unclear. Trimming took off 3 bases at V and 1 base at J, with 12 bases between the two ends. Germline V gene sequence: CDR1 KGHSH, CDR2 LQKENI. This CDR3 region has 15 residues. DNA of the CDR3: TGTGCCAGCTCACCTCTCTACAGTTCCCAAGAGACCCAGTACTTC. Translation: CASSPLYSSQETQYF.